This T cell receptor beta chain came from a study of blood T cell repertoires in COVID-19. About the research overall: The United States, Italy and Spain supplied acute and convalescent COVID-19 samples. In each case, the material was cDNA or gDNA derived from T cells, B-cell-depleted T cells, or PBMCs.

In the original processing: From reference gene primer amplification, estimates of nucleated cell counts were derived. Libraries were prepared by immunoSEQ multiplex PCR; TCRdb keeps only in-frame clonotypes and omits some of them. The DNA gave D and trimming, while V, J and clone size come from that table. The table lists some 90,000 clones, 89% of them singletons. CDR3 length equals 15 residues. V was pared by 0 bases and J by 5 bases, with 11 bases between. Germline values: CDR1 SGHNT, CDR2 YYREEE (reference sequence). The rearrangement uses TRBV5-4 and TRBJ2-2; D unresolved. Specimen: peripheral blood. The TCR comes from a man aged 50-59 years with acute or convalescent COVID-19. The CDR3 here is CASSLGLTSTGELFF. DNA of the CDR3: TGTGCCAGCAGCTTGGGACTCACCTCGACCGGGGAGCTGTTTTTT.